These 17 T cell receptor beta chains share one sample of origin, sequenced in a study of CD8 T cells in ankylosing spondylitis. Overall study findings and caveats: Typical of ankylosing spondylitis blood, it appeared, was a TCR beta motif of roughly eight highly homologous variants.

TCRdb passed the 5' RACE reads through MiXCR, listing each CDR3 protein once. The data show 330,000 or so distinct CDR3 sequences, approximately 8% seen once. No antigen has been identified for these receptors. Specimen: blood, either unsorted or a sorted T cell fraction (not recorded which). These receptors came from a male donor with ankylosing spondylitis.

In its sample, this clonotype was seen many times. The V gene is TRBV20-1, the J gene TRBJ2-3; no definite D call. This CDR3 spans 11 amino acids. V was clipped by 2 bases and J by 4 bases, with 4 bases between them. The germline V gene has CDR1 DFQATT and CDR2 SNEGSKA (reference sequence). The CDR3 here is CSARNPDTQYF. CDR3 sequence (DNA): TGCAGTGCTAGAAACCCAGATACGCAGTATTTT.

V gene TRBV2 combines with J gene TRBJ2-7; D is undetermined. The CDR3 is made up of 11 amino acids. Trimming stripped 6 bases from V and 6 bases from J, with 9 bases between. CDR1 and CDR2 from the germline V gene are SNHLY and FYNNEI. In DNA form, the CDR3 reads TGTGCCAGCAGCAACATGGTCGAGCAGTACTTC. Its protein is CASSNMVEQYF.

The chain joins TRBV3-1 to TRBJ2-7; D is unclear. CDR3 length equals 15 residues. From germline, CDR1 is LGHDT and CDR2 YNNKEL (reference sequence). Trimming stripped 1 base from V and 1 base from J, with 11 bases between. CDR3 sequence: CASSQVRSRSYEQYF. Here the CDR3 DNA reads TGTGCCAGCAGCCAAGTCAGGTCCCGATCCTACGAGCAGTACTTC.

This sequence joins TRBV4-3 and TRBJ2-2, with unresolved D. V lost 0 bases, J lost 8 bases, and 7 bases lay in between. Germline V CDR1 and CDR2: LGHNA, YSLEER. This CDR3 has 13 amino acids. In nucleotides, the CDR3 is TGCGCCAGCAGCCAAGAAAACTCGGGGGAGCTGTTTTTT. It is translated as CASSQENSGELFF.

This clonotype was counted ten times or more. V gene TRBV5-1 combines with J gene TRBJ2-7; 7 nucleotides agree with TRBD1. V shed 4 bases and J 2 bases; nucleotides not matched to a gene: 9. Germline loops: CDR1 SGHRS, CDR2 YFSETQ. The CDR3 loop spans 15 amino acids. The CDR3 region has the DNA TGCGCCAGCAGCGTATCCGGGACAGTGCCCTACGAGCAGTACTTC. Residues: CASSVSGTVPYEQYF.

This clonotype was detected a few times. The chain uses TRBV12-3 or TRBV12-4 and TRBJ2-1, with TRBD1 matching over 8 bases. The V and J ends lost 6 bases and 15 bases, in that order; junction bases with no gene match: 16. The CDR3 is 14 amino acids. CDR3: CASSPPLPRTGPFF. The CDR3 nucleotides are TGTGCCAGCAGCCCCCCCCTTCCCCGGACAGGGCCGTTCTTC.

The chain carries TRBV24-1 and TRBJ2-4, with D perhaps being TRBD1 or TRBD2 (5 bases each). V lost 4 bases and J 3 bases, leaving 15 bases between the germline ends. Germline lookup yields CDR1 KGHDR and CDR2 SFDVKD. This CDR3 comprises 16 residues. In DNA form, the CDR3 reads TGTGCCACCAGTGACCTGGACTCCCAGGGCAAAAACATTCAGTACTTC. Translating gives CATSDLDSQGKNIQYF.

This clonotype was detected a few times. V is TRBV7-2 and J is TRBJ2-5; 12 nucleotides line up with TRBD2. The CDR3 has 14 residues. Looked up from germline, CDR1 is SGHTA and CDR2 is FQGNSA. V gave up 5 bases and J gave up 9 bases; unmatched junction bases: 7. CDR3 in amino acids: CASSPRLAGVSQYF. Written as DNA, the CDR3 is TGTGCCAGCAGCCCCAGACTAGCGGGAGTTTCCCAGTACTTC.

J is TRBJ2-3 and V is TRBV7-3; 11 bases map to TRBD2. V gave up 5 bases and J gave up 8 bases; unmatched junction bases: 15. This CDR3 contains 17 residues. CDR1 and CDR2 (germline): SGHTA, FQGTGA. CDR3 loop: CASSKGLAGLQGSTQYF. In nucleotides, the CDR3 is TGTGCCAGCAGCAAAGGACTAGCGGGCCTGCAGGGATCTACGCAGTATTTT.

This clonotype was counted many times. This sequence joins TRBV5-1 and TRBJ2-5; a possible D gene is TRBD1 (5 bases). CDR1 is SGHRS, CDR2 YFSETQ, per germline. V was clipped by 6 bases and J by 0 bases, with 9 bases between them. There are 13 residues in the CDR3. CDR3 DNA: TGCGCCAGCACCCTGGACAACCAAGAGACCCAGTACTTC. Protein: CASTLDNQETQYF.

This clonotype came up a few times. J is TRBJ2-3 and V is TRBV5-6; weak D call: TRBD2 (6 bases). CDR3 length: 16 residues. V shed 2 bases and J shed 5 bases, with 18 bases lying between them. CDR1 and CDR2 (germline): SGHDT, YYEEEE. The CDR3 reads CASSFSGRERVDTQYF. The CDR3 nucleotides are TGTGCCAGCAGCTTCTCGGGTCGGGAGCGGGTAGATACGCAGTATTTT.

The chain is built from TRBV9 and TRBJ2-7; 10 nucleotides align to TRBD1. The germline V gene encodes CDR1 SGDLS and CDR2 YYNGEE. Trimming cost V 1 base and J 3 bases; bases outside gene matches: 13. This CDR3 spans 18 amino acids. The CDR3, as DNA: TGTGCCAGCAGCGTACGAGACAGGGGGCGAGGTGGTCGCTACGAGCAGTACTTC. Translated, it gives CASSVRDRGRGGRYEQYF.

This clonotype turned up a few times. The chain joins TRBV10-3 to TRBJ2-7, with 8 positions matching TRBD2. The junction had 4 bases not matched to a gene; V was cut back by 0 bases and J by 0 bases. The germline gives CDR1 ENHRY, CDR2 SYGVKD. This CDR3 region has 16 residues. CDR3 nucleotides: TGTGCCATCAGTGAGTCTCCAGCGGGGGTCTCCTACGAGCAGTACTTC. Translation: CAISESPAGVSYEQYF.

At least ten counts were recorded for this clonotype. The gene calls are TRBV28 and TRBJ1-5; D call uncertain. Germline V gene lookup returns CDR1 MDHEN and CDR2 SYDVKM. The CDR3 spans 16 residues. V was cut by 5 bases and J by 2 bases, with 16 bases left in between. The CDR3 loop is CASSPRWGDGNQPQHF. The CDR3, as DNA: TGTGCCAGCAGTCCCCGGTGGGGTGATGGCAATCAGCCCCAGCATTTT.

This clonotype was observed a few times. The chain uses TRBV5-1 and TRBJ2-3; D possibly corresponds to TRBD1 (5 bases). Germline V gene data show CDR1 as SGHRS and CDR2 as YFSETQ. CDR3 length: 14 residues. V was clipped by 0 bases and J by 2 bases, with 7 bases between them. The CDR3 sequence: CASSLGRDTDTQYF. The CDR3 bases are TGCGCCAGCAGCTTGGGCAGGGACACAGATACGCAGTATTTT.

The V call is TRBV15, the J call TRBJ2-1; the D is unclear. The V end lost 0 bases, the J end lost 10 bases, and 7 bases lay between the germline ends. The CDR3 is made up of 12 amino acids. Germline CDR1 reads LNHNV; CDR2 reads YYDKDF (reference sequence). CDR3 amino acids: CATSRDRYEQFF. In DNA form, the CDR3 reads TGTGCCACCAGCAGAGATCGGTACGAGCAGTTCTTC.

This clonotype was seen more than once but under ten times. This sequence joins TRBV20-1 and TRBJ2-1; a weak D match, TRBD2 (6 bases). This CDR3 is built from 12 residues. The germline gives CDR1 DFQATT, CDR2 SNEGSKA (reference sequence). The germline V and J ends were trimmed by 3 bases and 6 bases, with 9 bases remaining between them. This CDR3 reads CSARDYLNEQFF. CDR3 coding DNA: TGCAGTGCTAGGGACTACCTCAATGAGCAGTTCTTC.